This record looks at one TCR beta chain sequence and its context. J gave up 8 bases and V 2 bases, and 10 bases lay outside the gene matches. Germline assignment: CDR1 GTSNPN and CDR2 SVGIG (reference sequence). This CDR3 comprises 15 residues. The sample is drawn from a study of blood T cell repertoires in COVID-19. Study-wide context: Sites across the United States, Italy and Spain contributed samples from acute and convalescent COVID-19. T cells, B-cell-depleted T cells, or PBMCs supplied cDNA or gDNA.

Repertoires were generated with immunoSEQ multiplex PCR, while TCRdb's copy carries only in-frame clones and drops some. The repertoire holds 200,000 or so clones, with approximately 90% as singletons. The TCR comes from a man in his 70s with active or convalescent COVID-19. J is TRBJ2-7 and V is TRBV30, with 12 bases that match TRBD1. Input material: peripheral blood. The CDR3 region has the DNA TGTGCCTGGAGTCATCCCGGGACAGGGGGCTTGCAGCAGTACTTC. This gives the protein CAWSHPGTGGLQQYF.